What follows are 16 T cell receptor beta chains derived from one specimen sequenced in a study of CXCR3-negative and CXCR3-positive naive CD8 T cells. 5' RACE that incorporated UMI labels was used to prepare the TRB cDNA libraries. From the 5' RACE reads, TCRdb lists one entry per CDR3 protein and no DNA. This table lists under 30,000 distinct CDR3 sequences. The source material was memory CD8+ T cells from blood. These receptor sequences come from a human donor in good health. Some clones in this sample may be carry-over from other donors' samples.

V and J are TRBV12-3 or TRBV12-4 and TRBJ1-2; TCRdb names TRBD1, which stays unverified in the absence of DNA. The CDR3 has 16 residues. The CDR3 is CASSLSGQGVIYGYTF.

The chain has TRBV29-1 and TRBJ2-7; TCRdb's assignment of TRBD1 cannot be checked, as there is no DNA. This CDR3 region has 14 residues. Per the germline V gene, CDR1 is SQVTM and CDR2 is ANQGSEA. The CDR3 reads CSVTLDREGYEQYF.

The rearrangement joins TRBV6-2 or TRBV6-3 to TRBJ2-7; TCRdb reports TRBD1, a call that lacks DNA to check it against. Germline lookup yields CDR1 MNHEY and CDR2 SVGEGT. CDR3 length: 13 residues. CDR3: CASSSPNPYDQYF.

V and J are TRBV20-1 and TRBJ2-7; TCRdb's D gene call, TRBD1, goes unchecked for lack of DNA. The CDR3 is 11 residues long. Germline-derived CDR1 and CDR2 are DFQATT and SNEGSKA (reference sequence). CDR3: CSARGRYEEYF.

This chain uses TRBV29-1 with TRBJ2-2; as DNA is missing, the TRBD1 call by TCRdb cannot be tested. The germline gives CDR1 SQVTM, CDR2 ANQGSEA. There are 15 residues in the CDR3. This CDR3 reads CSVVSRDRGTGELFF.

The CDR3 region is CASSHDSLSYEQYF. The chain recombines TRBV3-1 with TRBJ2-7. CDR1 and CDR2 (germline): LGHDT, YNNKEL (reference sequence). CDR3 length: 14 amino acids.

The genes are TRBV12-3 or TRBV12-4 and TRBJ2-7; TCRdb picks TRBD1, but there is no DNA to check that call. CDR3 size: 14 residues. The CDR3 reads CASSPGQRLYEKYF.

This clonotype is identified as medium-sized (0.01 to 0.1%) from frequency. The CDR3 here is CASSQVDRRYNEQFF. This chain connects TRBV4-1 to TRBJ2-1; as DNA is missing, the TRBD1 call by TCRdb cannot be tested. Germline CDR1 is MGHRA and CDR2 is YSYEKL. The CDR3 is 15 residues long.

The genes are TRBV4-3 and TRBJ2-3; checking the TCRdb D call of TRBD2 is not possible without DNA. The CDR3 has 17 amino acids. Germline lookup yields CDR1 LGHNA and CDR2 YSLEER. CDR3 loop: CASSPSGTSGFTDTQYF.

V is TRBV15 and J is TRBJ2-1; no DNA is available, so the TRBD2 call from TCRdb remains unchecked. The CDR3 extends over 16 amino acids. CDR1 and CDR2 (germline): LNHNV, YYDKDF (reference sequence). CDR3 protein: CATSRDSGGAYNEQFF.

This rearrangement joins TRBV7-2 to TRBJ2-7. This CDR3 has 14 residues. Germline CDR1 and CDR2: SGHTA and FQGNSA. This CDR3 is CASSLATGTYEQYF.

The V and J genes are TRBV29-1 and TRBJ2-2; TCRdb reports TRBD1, a call that lacks DNA to check it against. CDR3 length: 12 residues. Germline V gene data show CDR1 as SQVTM and CDR2 as ANQGSEA. CDR3 amino acids: CSVPTGAGELFF.

Here the CDR3 reads CASRDSAELAFYEQYF. The chain uses TRBV6-5 and TRBJ2-7; TCRdb gives TRBD2 as the D gene, but with no DNA this cannot be confirmed. Germline V gene data show CDR1 as MNHEY and CDR2 as SVGAGI. The CDR3 is made up of 16 amino acids.

The chain has TRBV7-9 and TRBJ1-1; TCRdb picks TRBD1, but there is no DNA to check that call. Germline assignment: CDR1 SEHNR and CDR2 FQNEAQ (reference sequence). This CDR3 region has 18 residues. CDR3 region: CASSGTARGESENTEAFF.

This chain joins TRBV6-4 and TRBJ2-3; the TRBD2 assignment by TCRdb is unverifiable without DNA. Germline values: CDR1 MRHNA, CDR2 SNTAGT. This CDR3 region has 14 residues. CDR3 region: CASSEGLSTDTQYF.

The CDR3 region is CASSQDGEQGKPQPQHF. The chain joins TRBV4-3 to TRBJ1-5; lacking DNA, the TRBD1 call made by TCRdb goes unchecked. CDR1 and CDR2 from the germline V gene are LGHNA and YSLEER. The CDR3 has 17 amino acids.